A selection of T cell receptor beta chains follows, all from one sample in a study of T cells in tuberculosis. The protocol was immunoSEQ multiplex PCR, while the TCRdb copy is restricted to in-frame clones and leaves out a portion. Here the sample spans 30,000 or so clones, 92% being singletons. This sample comprised PBMCs, obtained at tuberculosis diagnosis. The source is an adult with tuberculosis. Some clones in this sample may be carry-over from other donors' samples. CDR3s include the opening cysteine and the closing phenylalanine or tryptophan. A D gene is named only where the DNA matches it firmly. The size entry is marked missing in some rows and otherwise reads once, few, many or a size class.

clone size	CDR3 length	V gene	J gene	D gene	CDR3 protein	CDR3 DNA
.	17	TRBV11-2	TRBJ2-7	TRBD1	CASSNVRQPGQDYEQYF	TGTGCCAGCAGCAACGTACGCCAGCCGGGACAGGACTACGAGCAGTACTTC
once	16	TRBV28	TRBJ1-2	.	CASSPTGYQKDYGYTF	TGTGCCAGCAGTCCCACAGGTTACCAGAAAGACTATGGCTACACCTTC
few	14	TRBV11-2	TRBJ2-7	.	CASSLVAGVYEQYF	TGTGCCAGCAGCTTAGTGGCAGGGGTGTATGAGCAGTACTTC
.	12	TRBV28	TRBJ2-7	.	CASSGTVYEQYF	TGTGCCAGCTCGGGGACTGTCTACGAGCAGTACTTC
.	15	TRBV27	TRBJ1-5	TRBD1	CASSSSRQGGQPQHF	TGTGCCAGCAGTTCCTCTCGACAGGGGGGTCAGCCCCAGCATTTT
.	15	TRBV5-1	TRBJ2-2	TRBD1	CASSSRGINTGELFF	TGCGCCAGCAGCTCCAGGGGGATTAACACCGGGGAGCTGTTTTTT
.	16	TRBV6-5	TRBJ1-6	.	CASSYSTGPYNSPLHF	TGTGCCAGCAGTTACTCGACAGGCCCCTATAATTCACCCCTCCACTTT
.	15	TRBV7-9	TRBJ2-7	.	CASSPRWQATYEQYF	TGTGCCAGCAGCCCCCGTTGGCAGGCGACCTACGAGCAGTACTTC
medium-sized	15	TRBV6-5	TRBJ2-1	TRBD2	CASRKISGGNNEQFF	TGTGCCAGCAGGAAGATAAGCGGGGGGAACAATGAGCAGTTCTTC
.	15	TRBV15	TRBJ1-1	.	CATSRDPDTLNEAFF	TGTGCCACCAGCAGAGATCCCGATACACTAAATGAAGCTTTCTTT
.	15	TRBV18	TRBJ2-7	TRBD1	CASSQMTGGYYEQYF	TGTGCCAGCTCACAGATGACAGGGGGTTACTACGAGCAGTACTTC
.	14	TRBV5-1	TRBJ1-1	.	CASSSGTEGAEAFF	TGCGCCAGCAGCTCGGGGACGGAGGGTGCTGAAGCTTTCTTT
.	14	TRBV30	TRBJ2-3	.	CAWSVGGAPDTQYF	TGTGCCTGGAGTGTAGGGGGGGCTCCAGATACGCAGTATTTT
.	18	TRBV4-2	TRBJ2-3	TRBD2	CASSQDPFTGGLGNTQYF	TGTGCCAGCAGCCAAGACCCCTTTACGGGGGGGCTGGGAAATACGCAGTATTTT
.	15	TRBV10-2	TRBJ1-2	.	CASSGTGDLNYGYTF	TGCGCCAGCAGTGGAACAGGAGACTTAAACTATGGCTACACCTTC
.	14	TRBV7-8	TRBJ2-7	.	CASSLEYGAYEQYF	TGTGCCAGCAGCTTAGAGTATGGAGCCTACGAGCAGTACTTC
.	14	TRBV5-6	TRBJ2-3	TRBD2	CASSSSSGGVTQYF	TGTGCCAGCAGCTCCTCTAGCGGGGGGGTGACGCAGTATTTT
.	15	TRBV6-1	TRBJ1-5	TRBD1	CASSEPTGTHQPQHF	TGTGCCAGCAGTGAACCGACAGGGACTCATCAGCCCCAGCATTTT
.	14	TRBV9	TRBJ1-1	TRBD1	CASSGTGSDTEAFF	TGTGCCAGCAGCGGGACAGGAAGTGACACTGAAGCTTTCTTT
once	15	TRBV7-3	TRBJ2-5	TRBD2	CASSLGAGGWETQYF	TGTGCCAGCAGCTTAGGAGCGGGGGGTTGGGAGACCCAGTACTTC
.	18	TRBV4-2	TRBJ2-7	TRBD2	CASSQDQAGGPHSYEQYF	TGTGCCAGCAGCCAAGATCAAGCGGGGGGGCCCCACTCCTACGAGCAGTACTTC
.	17	TRBV11-2	TRBJ2-7	TRBD2	CASSLGPGWTRRGEQYF	TGTGCCAGCAGCTTAGGCCCCGGTTGGACTAGGCGGGGCGAGCAGTACTTC
.	15	TRBV7-8	TRBJ1-1	TRBD1	CASSLSGTGYTEAFF	TGTGCCAGCAGCTTATCGGGGACAGGGTACACTGAAGCTTTCTTT
.	16	TRBV5-8	TRBJ2-1	.	CASSYYTGIGTNEQFF	TGTGCCAGCAGCTACTATACAGGGATCGGGACGAATGAGCAGTTCTTC
.	16	TRBV18	TRBJ1-1	TRBD1	CASSPRQGASVAEAFF	TGTGCCAGCTCACCACGTCAGGGGGCTTCGGTAGCTGAAGCTTTCTTT
.	14	TRBV5-1	TRBJ1-3	.	CASSLASGLDTIYF	TGCGCCAGCAGCTTGGCCTCAGGGCTGGACACCATATATTTT
.	16	TRBV2	TRBJ1-2	.	CASSDFQTGILWGYTF	TGTGCCAGCAGTGACTTTCAAACAGGGATCCTCTGGGGCTACACCTTC
.	13	TRBV10-1	TRBJ1-2	TRBD1	CASSSGTGSGYTF	TGCGCCAGCAGTTCCGGGACAGGGTCTGGCTACACCTTC
.	14	TRBV25-1	TRBJ2-2	TRBD2	CASSRGVFTGELFF	TGTGCCAGCAGTCGGGGGGTCTTCACCGGGGAGCTGTTTTTT
once	15	TRBV30	TRBJ2-7	TRBD1	CAWSVLGQGAYEQYF	TGTGCCTGGAGTGTACTCGGACAGGGGGCCTACGAGCAGTACTTC
.	13	TRBV5-8	TRBJ2-3	.	CASPRSITDTQYF	TGTGCCAGTCCAAGATCTATAACAGATACGCAGTATTTT
.	15	TRBV10-2	TRBJ2-3	.	CASSGTGGRTDTQYF	TGCGCCAGCAGTGGGACGGGGGGCCGCACAGATACGCAGTATTTT
.	17	TRBV5-8	TRBJ1-5	.	CASSLILGLTSNQPQHF	TGTGCCAGCAGCTTGATATTGGGACTTACTAGCAATCAGCCCCAGCATTTT
.	14	TRBV9	TRBJ1-1	.	CASSPLDTRTEAFF	TGTGCCAGCAGCCCCCTCGACACCAGGACTGAAGCTTTCTTT
once	13	TRBV6-1	TRBJ1-2	.	CASSRGTDYGYTF	TGTGCCAGCAGTCGGGGGACGGACTATGGCTACACCTTC
.	17	TRBV2	TRBJ1-2	.	CASSEGSGKHLIYGYTF	TGTGCCAGCAGTGAAGGGTCAGGGAAGCACTTAATTTATGGCTACACCTTC
.	13	TRBV6-1	TRBJ2-7	.	CASRAGTYYEQYF	TGTGCCAGCAGAGCCGGGACTTACTACGAGCAGTACTTC
.	12	TRBV29-1	TRBJ2-7	.	CSVLTDTYEQYF	TGCAGCGTTCTAACGGACACCTACGAGCAGTACTTC
.	14	TRBV6-5	TRBJ2-1	TRBD2	CASSERGIYNEQFF	TGTGCCAGCTCTGAGCGGGGTATCTACAATGAGCAGTTCTTC
.	13	TRBV6-1	TRBJ2-7	TRBD1	CASRRTGPYEQYF	TGTGCCAGCAGACGGACAGGACCCTACGAGCAGTACTTC
.	15	TRBV5-1	TRBJ2-1	TRBD1	CASSYDRGNRNEQFF	TGCGCCAGCAGCTACGACAGGGGCAACAGAAATGAGCAGTTCTTC
.	14	TRBV29-1	TRBJ2-7	TRBD1	CSAQTGTAKYEQYF	TGCAGCGCCCAAACCGGGACAGCCAAGTACGAGCAGTACTTC
.	13	TRBV19	TRBJ2-7	.	CASTSDGTYEQYF	TGTGCCAGTACCAGTGACGGGACCTACGAGCAGTACTTC
.	14	TRBV6-1	TRBJ2-3	TRBD1	CASEGTDSTDTQYF	TGTGCCAGCGAGGGGACAGACAGCACAGATACGCAGTATTTT
.	15	TRBV6-6	TRBJ2-7	.	CASSEFGLDFYEQYF	TGTGCCAGCAGCGAGTTCGGACTGGACTTCTACGAGCAGTACTTC
.	11	TRBV28	TRBJ2-7	.	CASSVYTEQYF	TGTGCCAGCAGCGTGTACACCGAGCAGTACTTC